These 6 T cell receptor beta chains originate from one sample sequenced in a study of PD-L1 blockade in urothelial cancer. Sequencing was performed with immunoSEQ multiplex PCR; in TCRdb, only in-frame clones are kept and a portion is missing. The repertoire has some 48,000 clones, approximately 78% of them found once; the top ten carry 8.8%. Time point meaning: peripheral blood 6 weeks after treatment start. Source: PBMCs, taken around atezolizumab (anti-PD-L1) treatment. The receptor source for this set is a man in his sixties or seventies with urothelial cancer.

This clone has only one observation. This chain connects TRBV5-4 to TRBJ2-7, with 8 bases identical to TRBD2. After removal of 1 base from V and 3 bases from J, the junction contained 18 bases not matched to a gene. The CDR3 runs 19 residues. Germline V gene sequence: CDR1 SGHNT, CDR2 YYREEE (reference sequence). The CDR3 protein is CASSLSFGGSGGPFYEQYF. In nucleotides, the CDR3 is TGTGCCAGCAGCTTGAGTTTCGGAGGGTCGGGAGGGCCATTCTACGAGCAGTACTTC. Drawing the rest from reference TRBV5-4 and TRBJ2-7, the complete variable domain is ETGVTQSPTHLIKTRGQQVTLRCSSQSGHNTVSWYQQALGQGPQFIFQYYREEENGRGNFPPRFSGLQFPNYSSELNVNALELDDSALYLCASSLSFGGSGGPFYEQYFGPGTRLTVT.

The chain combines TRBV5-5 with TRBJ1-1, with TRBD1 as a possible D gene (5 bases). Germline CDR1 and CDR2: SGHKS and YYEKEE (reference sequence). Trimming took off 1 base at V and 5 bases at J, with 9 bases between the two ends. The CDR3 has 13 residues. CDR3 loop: CASSLPGRTEAFF. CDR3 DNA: TGTGCCAGCAGCTTGCCAGGGCGGACTGAAGCTTTCTTT. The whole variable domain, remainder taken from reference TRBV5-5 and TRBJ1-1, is DAGVTQSPTHLIKTRGQQVTLRCSPISGHKSVSWYQQVLGQGPQFIFQYYEKEERGRGNFPDRFSARQFPNYSSELNVNALLLGDSALYLCASSLPGRTEAFFGQGTRLTVV.

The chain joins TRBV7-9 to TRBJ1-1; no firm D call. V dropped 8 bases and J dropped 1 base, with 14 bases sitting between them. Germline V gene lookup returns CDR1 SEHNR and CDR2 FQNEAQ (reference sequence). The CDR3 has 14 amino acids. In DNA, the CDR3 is TGTGCCAGCTTCCTCGGGAACGCGAACACTGAAGCTTTCTTT. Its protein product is CASFLGNANTEAFF.

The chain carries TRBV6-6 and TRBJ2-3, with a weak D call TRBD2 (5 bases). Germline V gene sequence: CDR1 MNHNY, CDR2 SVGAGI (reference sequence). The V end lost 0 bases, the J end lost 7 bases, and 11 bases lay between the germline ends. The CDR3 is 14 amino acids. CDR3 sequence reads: CASSYSASSYTQYF. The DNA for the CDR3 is TGTGCCAGCAGTTACTCTGCTAGCAGCTATACGCAGTATTTT.

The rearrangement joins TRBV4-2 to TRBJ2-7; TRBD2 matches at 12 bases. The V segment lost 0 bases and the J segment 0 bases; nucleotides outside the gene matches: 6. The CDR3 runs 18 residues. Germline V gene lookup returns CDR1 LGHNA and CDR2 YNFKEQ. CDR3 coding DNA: TGTGCCAGCAGCCAAGAGCTAGCGGGAGGGGCAAGCTCCTACGAGCAGTACTTC. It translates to CASSQELAGGASSYEQYF.

CDR3 in DNA: TGTGCCATCAGAGGGGGACTAGCGGGGCAGTGGGGAGCCTACAATGAGCAGTTCTTC. It encodes CAIRGGLAGQWGAYNEQFF. The chain couples TRBV10-3 to TRBJ2-1; 13 positions match TRBD2. V lost 6 bases, J lost 2 bases, and 13 bases stayed unmatched. In germline, CDR1 is ENHRY, CDR2 SYGVKD. This CDR3 is 19 amino acids long.